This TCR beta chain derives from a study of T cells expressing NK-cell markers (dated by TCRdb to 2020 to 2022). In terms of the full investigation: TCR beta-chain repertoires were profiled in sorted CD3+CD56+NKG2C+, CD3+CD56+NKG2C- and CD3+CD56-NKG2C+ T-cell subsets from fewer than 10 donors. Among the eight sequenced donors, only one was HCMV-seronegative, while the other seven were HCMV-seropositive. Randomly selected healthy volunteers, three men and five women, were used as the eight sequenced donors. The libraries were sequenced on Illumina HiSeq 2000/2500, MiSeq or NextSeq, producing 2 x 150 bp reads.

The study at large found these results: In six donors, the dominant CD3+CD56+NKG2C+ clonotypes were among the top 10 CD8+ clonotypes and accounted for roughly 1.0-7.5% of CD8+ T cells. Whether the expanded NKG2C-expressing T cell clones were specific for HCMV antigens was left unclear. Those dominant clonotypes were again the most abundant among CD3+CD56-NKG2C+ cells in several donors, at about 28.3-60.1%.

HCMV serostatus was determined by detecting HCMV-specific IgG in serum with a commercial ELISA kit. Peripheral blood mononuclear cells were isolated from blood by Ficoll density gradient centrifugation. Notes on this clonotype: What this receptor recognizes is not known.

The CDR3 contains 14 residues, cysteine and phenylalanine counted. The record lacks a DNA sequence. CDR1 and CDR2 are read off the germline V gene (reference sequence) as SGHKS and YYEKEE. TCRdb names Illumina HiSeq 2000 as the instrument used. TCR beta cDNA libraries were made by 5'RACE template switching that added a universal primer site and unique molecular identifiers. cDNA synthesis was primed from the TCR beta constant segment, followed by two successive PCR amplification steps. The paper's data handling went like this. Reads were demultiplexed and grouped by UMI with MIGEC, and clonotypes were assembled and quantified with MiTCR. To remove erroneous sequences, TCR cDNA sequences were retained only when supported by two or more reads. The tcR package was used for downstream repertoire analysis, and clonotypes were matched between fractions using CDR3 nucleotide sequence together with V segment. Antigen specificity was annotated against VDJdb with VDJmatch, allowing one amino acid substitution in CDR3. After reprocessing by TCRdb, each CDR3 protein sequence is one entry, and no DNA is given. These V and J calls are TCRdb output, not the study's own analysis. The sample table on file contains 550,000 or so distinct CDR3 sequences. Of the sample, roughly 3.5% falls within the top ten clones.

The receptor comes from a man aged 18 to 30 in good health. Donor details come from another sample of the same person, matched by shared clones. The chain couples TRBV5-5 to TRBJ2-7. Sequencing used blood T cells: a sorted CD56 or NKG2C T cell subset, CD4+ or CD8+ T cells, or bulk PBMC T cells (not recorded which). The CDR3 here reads CASSKRQGSYEQYF.